The clone carrying this TCR beta chain has a single count. The antigen is unknown. Germline V CDR1 and CDR2: KGHSH, LQKENI. The length of the CDR3 is 14 residues. The V end was cut by 3 bases, the J end by 1 base, with 9 bases between. This sample was taken from a study of T cell responses to AZD1222 COVID-19 vaccine. Notes on the study in general: Spike-specific TCR depth and breadth grew after two AZD1222 doses. Repertoire collection took place solely once the T cell response had peaked. White British donors predominated, females outnumbered males, and clonal diversity was possibly underestimated.

Produced via immunoSEQ multiplex PCR; TCRdb's table is partial and in-frame only. The sample carries some 100,000 clones, about 85% recorded once. Sequences were derived from peripheral blood, sampled on day 0 of AZD1222 vaccination. The source of this sequence is an adult in good health. This rearrangement joins TRBV18 to TRBJ1-1; weak D call: TRBD1 (6 bases). CDR3 DNA sequence: TGTGCCAGCTCACCTCGGACAGCGAACACTGAAGCTTTCTTT. This translates into CASSPRTANTEAFF.